What follows are 18 T cell receptor beta chains derived from one specimen sequenced in a study of cytomegalovirus exposure and HLA in healthy donors. This table comes from immunoSEQ multiplex PCR, and its TCRdb copy is limited to in-frame clones, with some not included. The profile shows approximately 300,000 clones, more than 80% of them singletons. The sequenced material came from PBMCs. Receptors were obtained from a woman aged 18-35 years in good health and CMV-seronegative.

This clone was counted between two and nine times. The chain employs TRBV20-1 and TRBJ2-5; D gene unclear. The V end lost 5 bases, the J end lost 5 bases, and 9 bases lay between the germline ends. The CDR3 is made up of 11 amino acids. Germline-derived CDR1 and CDR2 are DFQATT and SNEGSKA (reference sequence). This CDR3 reads CSAPGWETQYF. Here the CDR3 DNA reads TGCAGTGCTCCCGGGTGGGAGACCCAGTACTTC.

The rearrangement links TRBV6-5 to TRBJ2-3; no clear D. The CDR3 spans 14 residues. V was pared by 2 bases and J by 2 bases, with 8 bases between. Germline assignment: CDR1 MNHEY and CDR2 SVGAGI. DNA of the CDR3: TGTGCCAGCAGTTACACCTATCCCACAGATACGCAGTATTTT. This translates into CASSYTYPTDTQYF.

CDR3 DNA sequence: TGTGCCAGCAGTGGGACTAGCGGGAACTACGAGCAGTACTTC. Protein: CASSGTSGNYEQYF. The rearrangement links TRBV2 to TRBJ2-7, with 12 bases that match TRBD2. The CDR3 covers 14 residues. Losses at the gene ends were 4 bases for V and 3 bases for J; bases not matched to a gene: 1. Per the germline V gene, CDR1 is SNHLY and CDR2 is FYNNEI.

This chain links TRBV6-5 with TRBJ1-1, with D possibly matching TRBD1 (5 bases). Germline CDR1 is MNHEY and CDR2 is SVGAGI. The CDR3 runs 14 residues. V was cut by 5 bases and J by 6 bases, with 16 bases left in between. For the CDR3, the DNA is TGTGCCAGCAGTGCCCAGGGTGGGGCCGCTGAAGCTTTCTTT. It is translated as CASSAQGGAAEAFF.

The V gene is TRBV29-1, the J gene TRBJ2-1, with 7 bases that match TRBD2. The J segment lost 8 bases and the V segment lost 0 bases, leaving 7 bases of the junction unmatched. Looked up from germline, CDR1 is SQVTM and CDR2 is ANQGSEA. The CDR3 has 14 residues. This chain's CDR3 is CSVEDRTSFHEQFF. DNA of the CDR3: TGCAGCGTTGAAGATAGGACTAGTTTCCATGAGCAGTTCTTC.

This rearrangement joins TRBV10-3 to TRBJ2-1; 8 bases map to TRBD2. CDR1 is ENHRY, CDR2 SYGVKD, per germline. This CDR3 has 19 amino acids. V lost 6 bases to trimming and J lost 0 bases; unmatched junction nucleotides: 16. CDR3 sequence (DNA): TGTGCCATCAGCCAAGGGACTAGGTTGATGTCGGGCTCCTACAATGAGCAGTTCTTC. Encoded protein: CAISQGTRLMSGSYNEQFF.

This chain uses TRBV19 with TRBJ1-5; no clear D. Germline CDR1 LNHDA, CDR2 SQIVND (reference sequence). The CDR3 loop spans 16 amino acids. V dropped 4 bases and J dropped 4 bases, with 17 bases sitting between them. The CDR3 protein is CASSSHEAARNQPQHF. As DNA, the CDR3 is TGTGCCAGTAGTAGCCACGAGGCCGCGAGGAATCAGCCCCAGCATTTT.

The genes are TRBV9 and TRBJ1-2; maybe TRBD1 (6 bases). The germline CDR1 and CDR2 sequences are SGDLS and YYNGEE. V gave up 0 bases and J gave up 8 bases, with 14 bases separating them. CDR3 length: 14 amino acids. The CDR3 spells CASSVVGGAGGYTF. CDR3 nucleotides: TGTGCCAGCAGCGTAGTTGGGGGCGCGGGCGGCTACACCTTC.

The chain's CDR3 is CASSSGSFYEQYF. The CDR3 DNA follows: TGTGCCAGCAGTTCTGGGAGTTTCTACGAGCAGTACTTC. The chain has TRBV27 and TRBJ2-7; a weak D match, TRBD2 (5 bases). This CDR3 spans 13 amino acids. Germline lookup yields CDR1 MNHEY and CDR2 SMNVEV (reference sequence). V lost 4 bases, J lost 3 bases, and 10 bases lay in between.

The chain is built from TRBV10-3 and TRBJ2-1, with 7 bases fitting TRBD2. Looked up from germline, CDR1 is ENHRY and CDR2 is SYGVKD. J lost 0 bases, V lost 4 bases, and 3 bases had no gene match. CDR3 length equals 15 residues. The CDR3 loop is CAISVGGSSYNEQFF. CDR3 nucleotides: TGTGCCATCAGTGTCGGGGGGAGCTCCTACAATGAGCAGTTCTTC.

This clone has only a few counts. This chain uses TRBV7-8 with TRBJ1-2; D perhaps matches TRBD1 (6 bases). In germline, CDR1 is SGHVS, CDR2 FQNEAQ. Trimming shortened V by 5 bases and J by 2 bases, and 9 bases separated the two germline ends. The CDR3 is 13 amino acids. In DNA, the CDR3 is TGTGCCAGCAGCGTAAGGGGGAACTATGGCTACACCTTC. Protein product: CASSVRGNYGYTF.

The J gene is TRBJ2-3, the V gene TRBV27, with 9 bases that match TRBD2. In germline, CDR1 is MNHEY, CDR2 SMNVEV (reference sequence). Trimming removed 7 bases from V and 3 bases from J; junction bases left unmatched: 2. This CDR3 is 13 amino acids long. CDR3 region: CASNLAGTDTQYF. The CDR3 region has the DNA TGTGCCAGCAACCTAGCGGGAACAGATACGCAGTATTTT.

This chain uses TRBV5-4 with TRBJ2-7, with 9 bases identical to TRBD1. The junction had 4 bases not matched to a gene; V was cut back by 7 bases and J by 2 bases. Germline CDR1 and CDR2: SGHNT and YYREEE (reference sequence). The CDR3 totals 13 residues. CDR3 loop: CASSRQGAYEQYF. In nucleotides, the CDR3 is TGTGCCAGCTCACGACAGGGGGCCTACGAGCAGTACTTC.

The rearrangement links TRBV29-1 to TRBJ2-3; D is possibly TRBD2 (6 bases). V shed 7 bases and J shed 2 bases, with 7 bases lying between them. This CDR3 region has 11 residues. Germline CDR1 reads SQVTM; CDR2 reads ANQGSEA. CDR3 DNA sequence: TGCAGCGGGGGGGACACAGATACGCAGTATTTT. It yields the protein CSGGDTDTQYF.

This chain uses TRBV4-3 with TRBJ2-7; possibly TRBD1 for D (5 bases). Trimming pared 4 bases from V and 3 bases from J, leaving 13 bases between. Germline CDR1 reads LGHNA; CDR2 reads YSLEER. This CDR3 is built from 14 residues. CDR3 coding DNA: TGCGCCAGCAGCCTGGGGCGAGGAGACTACGAGCAGTACTTC. The encoded protein is CASSLGRGDYEQYF.

J is TRBJ1-2 and V is TRBV5-6; D gene unclear. The CDR3 length is 14 residues. Trimming cost V 0 bases and J 2 bases, with 8 bases left between them. Germline V gene lookup returns CDR1 SGHDT and CDR2 YYEEEE. The CDR3: CASSLGARNYGYTF. DNA for the CDR3: TGTGCCAGCAGCTTGGGGGCCAGAAACTATGGCTACACCTTC.

The chain couples TRBV28 to TRBJ2-7; a possible D gene is TRBD1 (5 bases). CDR1 MDHEN and CDR2 SYDVKM come from the germline V gene. The CDR3 is made up of 14 amino acids. V was shortened by 4 bases and J by 2 bases, with 12 bases between the two germline ends. CDR3 sequence reads: CASSSDTTAYEQYF. CDR3 coding DNA: TGTGCCAGCAGTTCGGACACGACGGCCTACGAGCAGTACTTC.

This clone showed up just a few times. The chain recombines TRBV27 with TRBJ1-5, with D uncertain. Germline V gene sequence: CDR1 MNHEY, CDR2 SMNVEV (reference sequence). The CDR3 is 16 amino acids. The V end lost 4 bases, the J end lost 0 bases, and 13 bases lay between the germline ends. In DNA, the CDR3 is TGTGCCAGCAGTTCGTGGGCAGACTATAGCAATCAGCCCCAGCATTTT. This encodes CASSSWADYSNQPQHF.